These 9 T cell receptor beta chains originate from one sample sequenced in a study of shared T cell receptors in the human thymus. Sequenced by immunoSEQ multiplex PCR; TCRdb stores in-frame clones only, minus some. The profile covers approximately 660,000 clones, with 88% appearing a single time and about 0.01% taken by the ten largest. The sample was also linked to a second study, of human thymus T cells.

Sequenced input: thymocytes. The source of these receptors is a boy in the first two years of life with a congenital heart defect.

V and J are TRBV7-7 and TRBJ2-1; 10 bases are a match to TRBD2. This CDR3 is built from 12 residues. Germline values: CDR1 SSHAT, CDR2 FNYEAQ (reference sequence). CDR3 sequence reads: CASGTSDNEQFF. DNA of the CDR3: TGTGCTAGCGGGACTAGCGACAATGAGCAGTTCTTC.

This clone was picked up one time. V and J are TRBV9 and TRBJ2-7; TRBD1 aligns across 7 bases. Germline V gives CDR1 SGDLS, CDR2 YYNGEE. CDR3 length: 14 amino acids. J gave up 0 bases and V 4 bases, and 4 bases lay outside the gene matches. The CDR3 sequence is CASSQDRSSYEQYF. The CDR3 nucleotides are TGTGCCAGCAGCCAGGACAGGTCCTCCTACGAGCAGTACTTC.

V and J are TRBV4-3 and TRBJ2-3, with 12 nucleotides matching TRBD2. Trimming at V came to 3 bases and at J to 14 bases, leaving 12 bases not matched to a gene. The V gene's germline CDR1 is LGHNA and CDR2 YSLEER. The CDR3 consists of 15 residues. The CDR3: CASSHRASGRALAYF. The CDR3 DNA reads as TGCGCCAGCAGCCACCGTGCTAGCGGGAGGGCCCTTGCGTATTTT.

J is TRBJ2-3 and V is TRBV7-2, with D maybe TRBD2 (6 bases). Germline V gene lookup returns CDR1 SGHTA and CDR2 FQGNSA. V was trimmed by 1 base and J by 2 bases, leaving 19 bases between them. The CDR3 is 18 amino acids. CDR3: CASSLGRGAEGNTDTQYF. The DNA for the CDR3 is TGTGCCAGCAGCTTAGGTCGGGGCGCGGAGGGTAACACAGATACGCAGTATTTT.

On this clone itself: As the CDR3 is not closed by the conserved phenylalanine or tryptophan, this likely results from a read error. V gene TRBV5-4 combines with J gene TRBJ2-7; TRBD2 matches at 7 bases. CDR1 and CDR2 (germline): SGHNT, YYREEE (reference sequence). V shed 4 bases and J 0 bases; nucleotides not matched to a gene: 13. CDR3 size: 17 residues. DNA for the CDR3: TGTGCCAGCAGCCCTGCCCCAGGGTCTAGCGGCTCCTACGAGCAGTACCTC. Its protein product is CASSPAPGSSGSYEQYL.

CDR3 residues: CASNPRQRIYNEQFF. CDR3 in DNA: TGCGCCAGCAATCCTAGGCAGCGGATCTACAATGAGCAGTTCTTC. This sequence joins TRBV5-1 and TRBJ2-1; D might be TRBD2 (5 bases). V lost 6 bases, J lost 3 bases, and 16 bases lay in between. This CDR3 is built from 15 residues. From germline, CDR1 is SGHRS and CDR2 YFSETQ.

CDR3 bases: TGTGCCTGGAGGGCCTATGGCTACACCTTC. As protein: CAWRAYGYTF. The V gene is TRBV30, the J gene TRBJ1-2; no definite D call. Germline CDR1 GTSNPN, CDR2 SVGIG (reference sequence). The CDR3 runs to 10 residues. V was trimmed by 3 bases and J by 4 bases, leaving 3 bases between them.

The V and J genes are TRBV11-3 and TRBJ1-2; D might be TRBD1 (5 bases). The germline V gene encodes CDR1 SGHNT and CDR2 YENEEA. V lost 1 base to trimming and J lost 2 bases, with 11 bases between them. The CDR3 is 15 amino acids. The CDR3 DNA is TGTGCCAGCAGCTTAGGGGCGCCAGGGAACTATGGCTACACCTTC. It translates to CASSLGAPGNYGYTF.

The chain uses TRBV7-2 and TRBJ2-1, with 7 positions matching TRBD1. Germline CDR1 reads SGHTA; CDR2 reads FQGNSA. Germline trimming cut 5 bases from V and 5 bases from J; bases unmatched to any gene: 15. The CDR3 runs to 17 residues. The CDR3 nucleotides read TGTGCCAGCAGCCCCACGCAGAGGGGGCGAATCGACAATGAGCAGTTCTTC. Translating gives CASSPTQRGRIDNEQFF.